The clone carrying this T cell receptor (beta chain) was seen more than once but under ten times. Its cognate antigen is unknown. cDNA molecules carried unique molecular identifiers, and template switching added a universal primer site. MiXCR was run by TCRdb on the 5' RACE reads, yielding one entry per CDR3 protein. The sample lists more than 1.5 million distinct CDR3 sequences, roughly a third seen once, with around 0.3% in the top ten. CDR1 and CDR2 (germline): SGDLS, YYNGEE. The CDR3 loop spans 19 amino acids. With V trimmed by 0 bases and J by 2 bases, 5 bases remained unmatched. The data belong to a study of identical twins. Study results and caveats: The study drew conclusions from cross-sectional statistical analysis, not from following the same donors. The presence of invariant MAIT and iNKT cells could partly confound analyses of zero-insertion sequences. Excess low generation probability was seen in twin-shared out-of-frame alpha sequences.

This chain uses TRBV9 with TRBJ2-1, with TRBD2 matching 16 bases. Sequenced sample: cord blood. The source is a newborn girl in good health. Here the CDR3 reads CASSVGGLAGGRAYNEQFF. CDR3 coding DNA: TGTGCCAGCAGCGTAGGGGGACTAGCGGGGGGGAGGGCCTACAATGAGCAGTTCTTC.